This T cell receptor (beta chain) appears in the sequencing data of a study of T cells in Graves' hyperthyroidism and ophthalmopathy. General observations from the study: Before onset, ophthalmopathy was predicted by the model a median roughly 6.8 months earlier.

Authors of the study amplified TCR beta CDR3 regions from RNA transcripts. Primed by the HTBI set, a first-round RT-PCR was run on the TCR CDR3. A single record per CDR3 protein comes from TCRdb applying MiXCR to the multiplex PCR reads. The table includes some 510,000 distinct CDR3 sequences, 46% detected once. A word on this clonotype: Its antigen is currently unknown.

For Graves' hyperthyroidism to be stable, ophthalmopathy could not progress within 18 months. The clonotype originates from a woman in her late teens or twenties with Graves' hyperthyroidism. Material for sequencing was peripheral blood or thyroid tissue (not recorded which).

CDR3 nucleotides: TGTGCCAGCAGCCAACTAGCGGGAGGGCCGTCCGGGGAGCTGTTTTTT. This gives the protein CASSQLAGGPSGELFF. The rearrangement uses TRBV7-9 and TRBJ2-2, with 13 bases matching TRBD2. The CDR3 is 16 residues long. Germline V gives CDR1 SEHNR, CDR2 FQNEAQ (reference sequence). The trim removed 5 bases at V and 6 bases at J, leaving 6 bases unmatched.